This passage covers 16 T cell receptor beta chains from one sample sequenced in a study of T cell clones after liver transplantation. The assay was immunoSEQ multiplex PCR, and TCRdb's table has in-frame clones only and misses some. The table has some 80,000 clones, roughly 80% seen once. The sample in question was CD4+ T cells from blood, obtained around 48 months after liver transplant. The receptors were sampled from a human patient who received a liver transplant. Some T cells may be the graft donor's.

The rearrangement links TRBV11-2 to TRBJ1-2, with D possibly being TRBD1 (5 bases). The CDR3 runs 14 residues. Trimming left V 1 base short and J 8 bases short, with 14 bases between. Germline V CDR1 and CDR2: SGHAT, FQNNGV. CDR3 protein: CASSLVGPGIGYTF. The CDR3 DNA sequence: TGTGCCAGCAGCTTAGTTGGGCCAGGGATCGGCTACACCTTC.

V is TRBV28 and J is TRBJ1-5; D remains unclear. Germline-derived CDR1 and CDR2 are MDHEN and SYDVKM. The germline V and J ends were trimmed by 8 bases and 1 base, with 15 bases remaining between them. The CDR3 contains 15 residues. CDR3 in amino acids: CASLLGKLSNQPQHF. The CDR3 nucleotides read TGTGCCAGCCTGTTAGGGAAACTGAGCAATCAGCCCCAGCATTTT.

CDR3: CASSTTLTQAGPQHF. In DNA form, the CDR3 reads TGTGCCAGCAGTACTACCTTGACACAGGCAGGGCCCCAGCATTTT. The chain is built from TRBV6-5 and TRBJ1-5, with D tentatively TRBD1 (5 bases). The CDR3 runs 15 residues. Trimming removed 5 bases from V and 9 bases from J, with 20 bases in between. The germline gives CDR1 MNHEY, CDR2 SVGAGI.

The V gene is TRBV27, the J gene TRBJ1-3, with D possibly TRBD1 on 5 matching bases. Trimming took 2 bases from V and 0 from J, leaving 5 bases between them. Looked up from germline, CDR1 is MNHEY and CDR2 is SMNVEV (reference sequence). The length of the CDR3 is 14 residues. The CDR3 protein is CASSLTGSGNTIYF. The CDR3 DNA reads TGTGCCAGCAGTTTAACAGGCTCTGGAAACACCATATATTTT.

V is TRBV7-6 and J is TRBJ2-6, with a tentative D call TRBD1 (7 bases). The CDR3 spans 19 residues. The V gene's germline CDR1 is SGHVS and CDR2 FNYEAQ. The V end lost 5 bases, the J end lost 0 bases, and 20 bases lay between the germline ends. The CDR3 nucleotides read TGTGCCAGCAGCACTAGTGTGGGACAGACTAGCTCTGGGGCCAACGTCCTGACTTTC. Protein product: CASSTSVGQTSSGANVLTF.

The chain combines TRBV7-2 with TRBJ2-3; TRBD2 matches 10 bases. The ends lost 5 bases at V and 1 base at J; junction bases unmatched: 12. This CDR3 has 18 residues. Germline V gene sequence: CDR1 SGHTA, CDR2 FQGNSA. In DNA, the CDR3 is TGTGCCAGCAGCGACGGGCTAGCGGGAGCCTACGGCACAGATACGCAGTATTTT. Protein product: CASSDGLAGAYGTDTQYF. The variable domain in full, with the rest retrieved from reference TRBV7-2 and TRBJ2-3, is GAGVSQSPSNKVTEKGKDVELRCDPISGHTALYWYRQSLGQGLEFLIYFQGNSAPDKSGLPSDRFSAERTGGSVSTLTIQRTQQEDSAVYLCASSDGLAGAYGTDTQYFGPGTRLTVL.

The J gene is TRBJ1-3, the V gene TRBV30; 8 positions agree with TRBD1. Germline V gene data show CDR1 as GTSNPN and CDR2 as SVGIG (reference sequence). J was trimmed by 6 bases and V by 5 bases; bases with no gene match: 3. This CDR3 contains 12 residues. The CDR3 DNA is TGTGCCTGGGGACAGGGTCAAAACACCATATATTTT. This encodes CAWGQGQNTIYF.

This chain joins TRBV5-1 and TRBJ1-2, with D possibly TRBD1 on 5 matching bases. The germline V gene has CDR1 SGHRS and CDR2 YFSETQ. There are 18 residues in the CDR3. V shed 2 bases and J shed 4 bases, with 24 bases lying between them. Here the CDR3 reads CASSFTGQPWMIGYGYTF. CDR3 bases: TGCGCCAGCAGCTTTACAGGCCAACCTTGGATGATCGGCTATGGCTACACCTTC.

The CDR3 region is CASRASGAYEQYF. Written as DNA, the CDR3 is TGTGCCAGCAGGGCTAGCGGGGCCTACGAGCAGTACTTC. J is TRBJ2-7 and V is TRBV10-3; the match to TRBD2 covers 9 bases. The CDR3 covers 13 residues. With V trimmed by 10 bases and J by 2 bases, 6 bases remained unmatched. The germline CDR1 and CDR2 sequences are ENHRY and SYGVKD.

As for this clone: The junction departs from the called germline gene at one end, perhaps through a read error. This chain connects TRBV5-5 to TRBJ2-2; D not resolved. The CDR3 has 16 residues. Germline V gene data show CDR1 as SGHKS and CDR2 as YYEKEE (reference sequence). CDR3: CASSQGALINTGELFF. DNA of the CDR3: TGCGCCAGCAGCCAAGGCGCGCTTATCAACACCGGGGAGCTGTTTTTT. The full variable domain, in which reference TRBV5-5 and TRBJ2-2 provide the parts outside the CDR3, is DAGVTQSPTHLIKTRGQQVTLRCSPISGHKSVSWYQQVLGQGPQFIFQYYEKEERGRGNFPDRFSARQFPNYSSELNVNALLLGDSALYLCASSQGALINTGELFFGEGSRLTVL.

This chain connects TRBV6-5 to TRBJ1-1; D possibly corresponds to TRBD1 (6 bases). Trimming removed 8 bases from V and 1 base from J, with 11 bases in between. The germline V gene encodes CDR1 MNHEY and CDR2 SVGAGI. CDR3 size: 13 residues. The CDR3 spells CASGTIGNTEAFF. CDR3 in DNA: TGTGCCAGCGGGACAATTGGGAACACTGAAGCTTTCTTT.

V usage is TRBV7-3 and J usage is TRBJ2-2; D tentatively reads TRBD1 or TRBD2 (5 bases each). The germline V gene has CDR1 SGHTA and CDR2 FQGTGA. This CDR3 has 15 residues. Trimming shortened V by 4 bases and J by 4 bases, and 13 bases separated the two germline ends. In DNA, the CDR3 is TGTGCCAGCAGCTCCGGGACCCTACCCACCGGGGAGCTGTTTTTT. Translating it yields CASSSGTLPTGELFF.

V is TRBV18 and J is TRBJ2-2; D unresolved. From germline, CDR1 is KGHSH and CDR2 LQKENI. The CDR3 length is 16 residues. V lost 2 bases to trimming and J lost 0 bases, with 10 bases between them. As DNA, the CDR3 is TGTGCCAGCTCACCAATTAGCACTTCGAACACCGGGGAGCTGTTTTTT. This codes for CASSPISTSNTGELFF.

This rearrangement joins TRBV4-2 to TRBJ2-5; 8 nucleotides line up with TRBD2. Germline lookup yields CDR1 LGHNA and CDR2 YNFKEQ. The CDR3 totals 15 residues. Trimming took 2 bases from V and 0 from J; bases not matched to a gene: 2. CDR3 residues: CASSQPTSDQETQYF. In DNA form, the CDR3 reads TGTGCCAGCAGCCAACCGACTAGCGACCAAGAGACCCAGTACTTC.

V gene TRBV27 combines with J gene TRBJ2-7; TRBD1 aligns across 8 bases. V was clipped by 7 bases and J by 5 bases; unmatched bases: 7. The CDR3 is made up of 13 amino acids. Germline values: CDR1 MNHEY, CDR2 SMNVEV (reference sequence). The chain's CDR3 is CASMKQGGHEQYF. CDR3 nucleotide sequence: TGTGCCAGCATGAAACAGGGGGGCCACGAGCAGTACTTC.

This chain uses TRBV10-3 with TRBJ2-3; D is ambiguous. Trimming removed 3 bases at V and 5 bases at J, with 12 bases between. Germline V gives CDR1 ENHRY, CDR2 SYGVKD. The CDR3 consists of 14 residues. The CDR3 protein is CAISEGATQDTQYF. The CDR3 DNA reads TGTGCCATCAGTGAAGGTGCCACTCAAGATACGCAGTATTTT.